The sequence of this T cell receptor (beta chain) was determined in a study of T cell responses to AZD1222 COVID-19 vaccine. General study points: Clonal diversity may have been underestimated, and the donors were mostly white British, with more females than males. With dominance at 160-218 and 743-854, vaccine-associated CD4 TCRs spanned spike. An increase in Spike-specific TCR breadth and depth was observed after two AZD1222 doses.

Second-dose intervals near 4 or 12 weeks were combined. TCRdb's copy holds only in-frame clones and misses some; the assay was immunoSEQ multiplex PCR. The sample has about 69,000 clones, approximately 82% seen once. Trimming took 7 bases from V and 0 from J, leaving 10 bases between them. The CDR3 is 15 amino acids. Germline loops: CDR1 MNHEY, CDR2 SMNVEV (reference sequence). Comments on this clone: Its antigen is as yet unknown.

J is TRBJ2-6 and V is TRBV27; D tentatively reads TRBD1 or TRBD2 (5 bases each). The sample consisted of peripheral blood, taken 28 days after the second AZD1222 dose. This TCR was recovered from an adult who received the AZD1222 COVID-19 vaccine. The CDR3 coding sequence is TGTGCCAGCACGGGACGGCGCTCTGGGGCCAACGTCCTGACTTTC. This translates into CASTGRRSGANVLTF.